A selection of T cell receptor beta chains follows, all from one sample in a study of cytomegalovirus exposure and HLA in healthy donors. Only in-frame clones appear in the TCRdb table, and some are missing; sequencing was by immunoSEQ multiplex PCR. Its clone listing holds about 41,000 clones. The sample taken for sequencing was PBMCs. Source of these receptors: a man aged 25 to 45 in good health and CMV-seronegative. CDR3s include the opening cysteine and the closing phenylalanine or tryptophan. The order of the fields is CDR3 protein, CDR3 DNA, D gene, J gene, V gene. A D gene is named only where the DNA matches it firmly.

cdr3_aa: CASSALQGSYEQYF; cdr3_nt: TGTGCCAGCAGCGCCCTTCAGGGGTCCTACGAGCAGTACTTC; d_call: NA; j_call: TRBJ2-7; v_call: TRBV7-8
cdr3_aa: CASSLGSGFYNEQFF; cdr3_nt: TGCGCCAGCAGCTTGGGTTCAGGTTTCTACAATGAGCAGTTCTTC; d_call: NA; j_call: TRBJ2-1; v_call: TRBV5-1
cdr3_aa: CASSYSRQGSYEQYF; cdr3_nt: TGTGCCAGCAGTTACTCGAGACAGGGGAGCTACGAGCAGTACTTC; d_call: TRBD1; j_call: TRBJ2-7; v_call: TRBV6-5
cdr3_aa: CAWSIGEGTEAFF; cdr3_nt: TGTGCCTGGAGTATAGGGGAGGGGACTGAAGCTTTCTTT; d_call: NA; j_call: TRBJ1-1; v_call: TRBV30
cdr3_aa: CASSTGGVRKTYEQYF; cdr3_nt: TGTGCCAGCAGTACAGGTGGTGTCAGGAAGACCTACGAGCAGTACTTC; d_call: NA; j_call: TRBJ2-7; v_call: TRBV7-6
cdr3_aa: CASSLTGTYEQYF; cdr3_nt: TGTGCCAGCAGCTTGACAGGGACCTACGAGCAGTACTTC; d_call: NA; j_call: TRBJ2-7; v_call: TRBV5-4
cdr3_aa: CASRPGQANTGELFF; cdr3_nt: TGTGCCAGCAGACCGGGACAAGCCAACACCGGGGAGCTGTTTTTT; d_call: NA; j_call: TRBJ2-2; v_call: TRBV11-2
cdr3_aa: CASSYSRGYYGYTF; cdr3_nt: TGTGCCAGCAGTTACTCCAGGGGGTACTATGGCTACACCTTC; d_call: TRBD1; j_call: TRBJ1-2; v_call: TRBV6-5
cdr3_aa: CSGGASWSETQYF; cdr3_nt: TGCAGCGGGGGCGCTAGTTGGTCAGAGACCCAGTACTTC; d_call: NA; j_call: TRBJ2-5; v_call: TRBV29-1
cdr3_aa: CASSLDSGVTYEQYF; cdr3_nt: TGTGCCAGCAGCTTAGACTCGGGAGTCACCTACGAGCAGTACTTC; d_call: NA; j_call: TRBJ2-7; v_call: TRBV7-6
cdr3_aa: CASSIDRGRTQKLFF; cdr3_nt: TGTGCCAGCAGCATTGACAGGGGGCGAACCCAAAAACTGTTTTTT; d_call: TRBD1; j_call: TRBJ1-4; v_call: TRBV11-2
cdr3_aa: CASSPFAREGVQPQHF; cdr3_nt: TGTGCCAGCAGTCCCTTCGCGAGGGAGGGCGTTCAGCCCCAGCATTTT; d_call: NA; j_call: TRBJ1-5; v_call: TRBV27
cdr3_aa: CASSLGSGVTEAFF; cdr3_nt: TGTGCCAGCAGCTTAGGTTCCGGGGTCACTGAAGCTTTCTTT; d_call: NA; j_call: TRBJ1-1; v_call: TRBV11-2
cdr3_aa: CATSGYREGPNYGYTF; cdr3_nt: TGTGCCACCAGCGGGTACAGGGAAGGTCCTAACTATGGCTACACCTTC; d_call: NA; j_call: TRBJ1-2; v_call: TRBV15
cdr3_aa: CASSESLQLREGREQFF; cdr3_nt: TGCGCCAGCAGTGAGTCGCTTCAATTACGGGAGGGCCGTGAGCAGTTCTTC; d_call: TRBD2; j_call: TRBJ2-1; v_call: TRBV10-1
cdr3_aa: CASSMGATASGFSEQYF; cdr3_nt: TGTGCCAGTAGTATGGGGGCCACGGCTAGCGGGTTCAGCGAGCAGTACTTC; d_call: TRBD2; j_call: TRBJ2-7; v_call: TRBV19
cdr3_aa: CAWSVLRTSGVPETQYF; cdr3_nt: TGTGCCTGGAGTGTACTCCGGACTAGCGGAGTCCCAGAGACCCAGTACTTC; d_call: TRBD2; j_call: TRBJ2-5; v_call: TRBV30
cdr3_aa: CASSEGLAGVADKQYF; cdr3_nt: TGCGCCAGCAGTGAGGGACTAGCGGGAGTGGCAGATAAGCAGTATTTT; d_call: TRBD2; j_call: TRBJ2-3; v_call: TRBV10-1
cdr3_aa: CASKGGYSNQPQHF; cdr3_nt: TGTGCCAGTAAAGGGGGATATAGCAATCAGCCCCAGCATTTT; d_call: NA; j_call: TRBJ1-5; v_call: TRBV2
cdr3_aa: CSASSDTEAFF; cdr3_nt: TGCAGTGCGAGCAGCGACACTGAAGCTTTCTTT; d_call: NA; j_call: TRBJ1-1; v_call: TRBV20-1
cdr3_aa: CASSFNREGGYTF; cdr3_nt: TGTGCCAGCAGCTTTAACAGGGAGGGTGGCTACACCTTC; d_call: NA; j_call: TRBJ1-2; v_call: TRBV11-1
cdr3_aa: CASSPRDNPYNEQFF; cdr3_nt: TGTGCCAGCAGTCCCCGGGACAACCCCTACAATGAGCAGTTCTTC; d_call: NA; j_call: TRBJ2-1; v_call: TRBV25-1
cdr3_aa: CASIIQGANTEDFF; cdr3_nt: TGTGCCAGCATCATACAGGGGGCGAACACTGAAGATTTCTTT; d_call: TRBD1; j_call: TRBJ1-1; v_call: TRBV6-5
cdr3_aa: CASSLALSREGTEAFF; cdr3_nt: TGTGCCAGCAGCTTAGCGCTTTCCAGGGAGGGAACTGAAGCTTTCTTT; d_call: NA; j_call: TRBJ1-1; v_call: TRBV7-2
cdr3_aa: CASSLAGKGIYEQYF; cdr3_nt: TGTGCCAGCAGCTTGGCCGGAAAGGGGATCTACGAGCAGTACTTC; d_call: NA; j_call: TRBJ2-7; v_call: TRBV5-6
cdr3_aa: CASRNRQGVGNEQYF; cdr3_nt: TGTGCCAGCAGAAATCGACAGGGTGTTGGGAACGAGCAGTACTTC; d_call: TRBD1; j_call: TRBJ2-7; v_call: TRBV6-6
cdr3_aa: CASSLAPVYGYTF; cdr3_nt: TGCGCCAGCAGCCTGGCTCCTGTGTATGGCTACACCTTC; d_call: NA; j_call: TRBJ1-2; v_call: TRBV5-1
cdr3_aa: CASSLDRSGANVLTF; cdr3_nt: TGTGCCAGCAGCCTTGACAGATCAGGGGCCAACGTCCTGACTTTC; d_call: NA; j_call: TRBJ2-6; v_call: TRBV5-4
cdr3_aa: CASSKDRGPNEKLFF; cdr3_nt: TGTGCCAGCAGTAAAGACAGGGGACCTAATGAAAAACTGTTTTTT; d_call: TRBD1; j_call: TRBJ1-4; v_call: TRBV6-1
cdr3_aa: CASTLVDRAQETQYF; cdr3_nt: TGTGCCAGCACCTTAGTGGACAGGGCACAAGAGACCCAGTACTTC; d_call: TRBD1; j_call: TRBJ2-5; v_call: TRBV7-2
cdr3_aa: CASSSRPTGVANEKLFF; cdr3_nt: TGTGCCAGCAGCTCGCGTCCCACAGGGGTAGCTAATGAAAAACTGTTTTTT; d_call: TRBD1; j_call: TRBJ1-4; v_call: TRBV11-2
cdr3_aa: CASSLAGLNSPLHF; cdr3_nt: TGTGCCAGCAGCTTAGCGGGCCTTAATTCACCCCTACACTTT; d_call: NA; j_call: TRBJ1-6; v_call: TRBV7-9
cdr3_aa: CASSPGQGYTEDFF; cdr3_nt: TGTGCCAGCAGTCCAGGGCAGGGGTACACTGAAGATTTCTTT; d_call: NA; j_call: TRBJ1-1; v_call: TRBV25-1